Shown below are 15 T cell receptor beta chains from a single sample sequenced in a study of CDR3 diversity in severe acne. TCRdb reanalysed the PCR reads using MiXCR and keeps one entry per CDR3 protein. In the table there are tens of thousands of distinct CDR3 sequences, under 60% of which are singletons. Input material: blood. These receptors were obtained from a male donor in good health, without acne.

This rearrangement joins TRBV4-2 to TRBJ2-7, with TRBD1 as a possible D gene (5 bases). Trimming shortened V by 5 bases and J by 2 bases, and 10 bases separated the two germline ends. Per germline, CDR1 LGHNA and CDR2 YNFKEQ. This CDR3 has 13 residues. CDR3 coding DNA: TGTGCCAGCAGCATCGACAGCCCCTACGAGCAGTACTTC. This sequence encodes CASSIDSPYEQYF.

This clonotype was observed at least ten times. V is TRBV29-1 and J is TRBJ1-2; D might be TRBD1 (6 bases). This CDR3 has 16 residues. Trimming cost V 5 bases and J 0 bases, with 19 bases left between them. CDR1 is SQVTM and CDR2 is ANQGSEA in the germline V gene. The CDR3 sequence: CSVQVRQGTSNYGYTF. The CDR3 DNA sequence: TGCAGCGTTCAAGTCCGGCAGGGGACTTCTAACTATGGCTACACCTTC.

The sample holds a few counts of this clonotype. The chain uses TRBV11-3 and TRBJ2-5; TRBD2 matches at 8 bases. The length of the CDR3 is 16 residues. V was clipped by 4 bases and J by 7 bases; unmatched bases: 14. Germline values: CDR1 SGHNT, CDR2 YENEEA. For the CDR3, the DNA is TGTGCCAGCAGCTACGGGAGGGCCAGCGGGTGGGGGACCCAGTACTTC. Protein product: CASSYGRASGWGTQYF.

The chain is built from TRBV7-2 and TRBJ1-2, with D uncertain. Trimming removed 6 bases at V and 5 bases at J, with 22 bases between. This CDR3 contains 16 residues. CDR1 and CDR2 from the germline V gene are SGHTA and FQGNSA. This CDR3 reads CASSESTGQSLYGYTF. The CDR3, as DNA: TGTGCCAGCAGTGAGTCGACCGGCCAAAGCTTGTATGGCTACACCTTC.

The gene calls are TRBV7-8 and TRBJ2-5, with 14 bases matching TRBD2. The CDR3 covers 16 residues. The V and J ends lost 4 bases and 1 base, in that order; junction bases with no gene match: 2. Per germline, CDR1 SGHVS and CDR2 FQNEAQ. CDR3: CASSSGLAGGQETQYF. The CDR3 DNA reads as TGTGCCAGCAGCTCCGGACTAGCGGGAGGCCAAGAGACCCAGTACTTC.

The V call is TRBV9, the J call TRBJ2-7, with 10 bases aligning to TRBD1. This CDR3 region has 16 residues. The V gene end was trimmed by 0 bases and the J gene end by 4 bases; junction bases not matched to a gene: 7. Per the germline V gene, CDR1 is SGDLS and CDR2 is YYNGEE. CDR3 sequence: CASSVGGTGEGYEQYF. The CDR3 bases are TGTGCCAGCAGCGTAGGAGGGACAGGGGAAGGTTACGAGCAGTACTTC.

V is TRBV2 and J is TRBJ2-7; no firm D call. Trimming took 7 bases from V and 1 from J, leaving 11 bases between them. This CDR3 spans 13 amino acids. Per the germline V gene, CDR1 is SNHLY and CDR2 is FYNNEI. The DNA of the CDR3 is TGTGCCAGCATGTCCGGAGAGTCCTACGAGCAGTACTTC. The encoded protein is CASMSGESYEQYF.

The chain couples TRBV5-1 to TRBJ1-1, with D maybe TRBD1 (5 bases). V dropped 3 bases and J dropped 4 bases, with 19 bases sitting between them. CDR3 length: 16 residues. CDR1 is SGHRS, CDR2 YFSETQ, per germline. The CDR3, as DNA: TGCGCCAGCAGCTGGCAACTTAATGGGGCTTCCACTGAAGCTTTCTTT. This translates into CASSWQLNGASTEAFF.

This clonotype was counted at least ten times. The J gene is TRBJ1-2, the V gene TRBV6-5; perhaps TRBD1 as D (5 bases). With 0 bases removed from V and 1 base from J, the gap between germline ends came to 15 bases. The CDR3 has 17 residues. CDR1 is MNHEY and CDR2 is SVGAGI in the germline V gene. The CDR3 DNA is TGTGCCAGCAGTTACTCCGGGGGATCCTCTAGTAACTATGGCTACACCTTC. It is translated as CASSYSGGSSSNYGYTF.

This clonotype appeared many times. This rearrangement joins TRBV5-1 to TRBJ2-3; D is ambiguous. Deletions cut 4 bases from V and 0 bases from J, with 12 bases between. The CDR3 extends over 15 amino acids. The germline V gene encodes CDR1 SGHRS and CDR2 YFSETQ. CDR3 nucleotide sequence: TGCGCCAGCAGCCGCTTTGAGATCAGCACAGATACGCAGTATTTT. It translates to CASSRFEISTDTQYF.

This rearrangement joins TRBV24-1 to TRBJ2-1, with D maybe TRBD2 (6 bases). Trimming cost V 6 bases and J 10 bases, with 21 bases left between them. The germline V gene encodes CDR1 KGHDR and CDR2 SFDVKD. This CDR3 has 15 residues. The CDR3 spells CATSKPSPPSEEQFF. In nucleotides, the CDR3 is TGTGCCACCAGTAAACCATCTCCCCCTAGCGAGGAGCAGTTCTTC.

The sample holds many counts of this clonotype. The junction does not match germline at one end; this may be a read error. V and J are TRBV9 and TRBJ2-2; TRBD2 is a possible D gene (6 bases). The CDR3 runs 17 residues. Germline V gene sequence: CDR1 SGDLS, CDR2 YYNGEE. CDR3 nucleotide sequence: TGTGCCAGCAGCGTATATGGGGGGTACTCGAATACCGGGGAGCTGTTTTTT. This translates into CASSVYGGYSNTGELFF.

Points on this clonotype: The CDR3 end shows no conserved phenylalanine or tryptophan, and so a read error is likely. The DNA is omitted, as the CDR3 cannot be located on it reliably, and the CDR3 follows TCRdb's listing. This chain links TRBV7-8 with TRBJ2-5; TRBD1 reflects the table's D call only, with no check against the DNA. Inclusive of both ends, the CDR3 amounts to 8 amino acids. CDR1 is SGHVS, CDR2 FQNEAQ, per germline. This CDR3 is CASSTPGQ.

This chain joins TRBV5-5 and TRBJ2-2; D is uncertain. Germline lookup yields CDR1 SGHKS and CDR2 YYEKEE (reference sequence). This CDR3 is built from 13 residues. V lost 0 bases to trimming and J lost 4 bases, with 4 bases between them. The CDR3 loop reads CASSLGGTGELFF. The DNA for the CDR3 is TGTGCCAGCAGCTTGGGGGGCACCGGGGAGCTGTTTTTT.

Ten or more counts support this clonotype. V and J are TRBV3-1 and TRBJ1-4; D is ambiguous. CDR3 length: 16 amino acids. The V gene's germline CDR1 is LGHDT and CDR2 YNNKEL (reference sequence). V lost 4 bases and J 0 bases, leaving 12 bases between the germline ends. CDR3 coding DNA: TGTGCCAGCAGCCGGGCAGTCCCGACAACTAATGAAAAACTGTTTTTT. Protein product: CASSRAVPTTNEKLFF. The variable domain in full, completed from reference TRBV3-1 and TRBJ1-4, reads DTAVSQTPKYLVTQMGNDKSIKCEQNLGHDTMYWYKQDSKKFLKIMFSYNNKELIINETVPNRFSPKSPDKAHLNLHINSLELGDSAVYFCASSRAVPTTNEKLFFGSGTQLSVL.